This T cell receptor beta chain is from a study of blood T cell repertoires in COVID-19. Study-wide background: Donors in the United States, Italy and Spain gave samples during acute or convalescent COVID-19. T cells, B-cell-depleted T cells, or PBMCs supplied cDNA or gDNA.

In the authors' workflow: Scientists estimated how many nucleated cells there were by amplifying reference gene primers. Only in-frame clones appear in the TCRdb table, and some are missing; sequencing was by immunoSEQ multiplex PCR. D and trimming were read from the DNA, whereas the V and J calls and clone size are those reported in that table. This table has 150,000 to 200,000 clones, 81% appearing once. J was trimmed by 1 base and V by 5 bases; bases with no gene match: 6. This CDR3 has 16 amino acids. The germline CDR1 and CDR2 sequences are LNHDA and SQIVND (reference sequence). The rearrangement uses TRBV19 and TRBJ1-5, with TRBD1 matching 9 bases. Source material: peripheral blood. This TCR derives from a man aged 60-69 years with active or convalescent COVID-19. The CDR3: CASSPRQGVSNQPQHF. As DNA, the CDR3 is TGTGCCAGTAGTCCCAGACAGGGGGTGAGCAATCAGCCCCAGCATTTT.